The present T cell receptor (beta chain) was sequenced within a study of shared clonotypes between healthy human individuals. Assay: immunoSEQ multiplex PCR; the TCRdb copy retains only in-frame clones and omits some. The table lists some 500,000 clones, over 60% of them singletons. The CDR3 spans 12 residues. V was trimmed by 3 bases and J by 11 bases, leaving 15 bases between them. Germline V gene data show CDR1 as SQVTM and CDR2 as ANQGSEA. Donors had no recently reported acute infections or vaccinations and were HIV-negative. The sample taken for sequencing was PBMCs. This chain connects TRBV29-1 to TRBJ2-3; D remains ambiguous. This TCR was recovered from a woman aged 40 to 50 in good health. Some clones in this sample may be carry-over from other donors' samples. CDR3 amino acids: CSVETDPSRQYF. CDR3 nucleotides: TGCAGCGTTGAGACGGACCCATCTAGGCAGTATTTT.